This T cell receptor beta chain emerged from a study of blood T cell repertoires in COVID-19. Across the study: COVID-19 samples from acute and convalescent phases originated in the United States, Italy and Spain. T cells, B-cell-depleted T cells, or PBMCs provided the cDNA or gDNA that served as material.

Ages ranged from roughly 18 to 100 years, with residence in about two dozen US areas. Study processing details: For nucleated cells, counts were estimated from reference gene primer amplification. The data were produced by immunoSEQ multiplex PCR, yet TCRdb's version contains in-frame clones alone and is incomplete. The V and J calls and clone size were taken over from that table, and D and trimming were inferred from the DNA. The sample includes hundreds of thousands of clones, around 89% seen only once; the top ten take around a tenth. This clone was observed once. The sequenced sample was PBMCs or T cells enriched from blood (not recorded which). The receptor comes from a middle-aged woman who had recovered from COVID-19.

The CDR3 DNA reads TGCGCCAGCAGCCAAGTTCCGGGACAGGGTTGGGAAAAACTGTTTTTT. It yields the protein CASSQVPGQGWEKLFF. V gene TRBV4-1 combines with J gene TRBJ1-4; 9 bases match TRBD1. Trimming took 1 base from V and 8 from J; bases not matched to a gene: 8. The CDR3 extends over 16 amino acids. Germline CDR1 reads MGHRA; CDR2 reads YSYEKL.